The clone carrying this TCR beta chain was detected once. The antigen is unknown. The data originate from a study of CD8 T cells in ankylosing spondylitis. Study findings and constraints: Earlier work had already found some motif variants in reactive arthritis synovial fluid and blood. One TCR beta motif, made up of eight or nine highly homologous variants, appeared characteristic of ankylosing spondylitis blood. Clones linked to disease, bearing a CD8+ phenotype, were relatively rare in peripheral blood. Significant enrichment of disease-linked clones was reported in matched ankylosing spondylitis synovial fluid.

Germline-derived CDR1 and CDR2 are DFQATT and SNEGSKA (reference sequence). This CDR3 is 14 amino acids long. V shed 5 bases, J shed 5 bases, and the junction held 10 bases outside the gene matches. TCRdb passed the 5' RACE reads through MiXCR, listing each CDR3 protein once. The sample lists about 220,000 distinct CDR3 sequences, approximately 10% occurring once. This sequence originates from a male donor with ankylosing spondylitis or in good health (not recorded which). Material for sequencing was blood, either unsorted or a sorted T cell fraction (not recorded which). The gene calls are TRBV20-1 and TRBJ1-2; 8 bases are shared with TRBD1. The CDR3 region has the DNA TGCAGTGCTGCCTTTATAGGGACAGGTTATGGCTACACCTTC. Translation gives CSAAFIGTGYGYTF.